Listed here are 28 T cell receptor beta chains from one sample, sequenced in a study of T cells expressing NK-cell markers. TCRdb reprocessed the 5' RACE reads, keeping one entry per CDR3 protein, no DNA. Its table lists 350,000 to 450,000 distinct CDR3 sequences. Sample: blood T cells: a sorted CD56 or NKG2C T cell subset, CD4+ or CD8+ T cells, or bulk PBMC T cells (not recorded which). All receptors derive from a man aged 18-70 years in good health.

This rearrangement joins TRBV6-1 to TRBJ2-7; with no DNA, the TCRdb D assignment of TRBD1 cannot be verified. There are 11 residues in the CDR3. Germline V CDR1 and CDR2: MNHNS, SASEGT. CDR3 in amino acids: CASSGSSREYF.

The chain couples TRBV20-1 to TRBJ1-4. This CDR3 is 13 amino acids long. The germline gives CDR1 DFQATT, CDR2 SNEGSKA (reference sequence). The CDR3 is CSADLRIGEKLFF.

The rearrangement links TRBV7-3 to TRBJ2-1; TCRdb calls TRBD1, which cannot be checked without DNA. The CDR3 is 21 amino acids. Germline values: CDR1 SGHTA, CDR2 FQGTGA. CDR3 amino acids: CASSLRSAGQGPISSYNEQFF.

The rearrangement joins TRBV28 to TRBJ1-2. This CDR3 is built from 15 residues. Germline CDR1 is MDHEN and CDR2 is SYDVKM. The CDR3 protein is CASSWVERPNYGYTF.

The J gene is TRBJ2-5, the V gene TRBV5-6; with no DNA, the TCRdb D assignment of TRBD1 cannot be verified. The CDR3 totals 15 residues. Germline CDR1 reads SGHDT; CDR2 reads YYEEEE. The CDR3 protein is CASSPGLLRGETQYF.

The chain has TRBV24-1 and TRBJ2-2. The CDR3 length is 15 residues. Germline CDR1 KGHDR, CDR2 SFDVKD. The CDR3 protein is CATRKGSLDTGELFF.

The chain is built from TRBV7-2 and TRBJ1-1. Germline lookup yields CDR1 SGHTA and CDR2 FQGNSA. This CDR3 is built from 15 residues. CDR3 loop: CASSQGSFGSTEAFF.

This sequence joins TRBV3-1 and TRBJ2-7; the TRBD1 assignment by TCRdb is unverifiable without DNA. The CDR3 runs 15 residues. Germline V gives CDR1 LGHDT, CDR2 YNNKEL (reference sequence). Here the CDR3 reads CASSQDGTGYYEQYF.

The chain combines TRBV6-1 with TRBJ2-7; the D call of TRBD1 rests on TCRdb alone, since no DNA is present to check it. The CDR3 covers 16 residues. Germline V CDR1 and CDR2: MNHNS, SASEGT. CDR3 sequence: CASSANRGRGSYEQYF.

The CDR3 region is CSANQGPSTEAFF. V is TRBV20-1 and J is TRBJ1-1. CDR3 length equals 13 residues. The V gene's germline CDR1 is DFQATT and CDR2 SNEGSKA (reference sequence).

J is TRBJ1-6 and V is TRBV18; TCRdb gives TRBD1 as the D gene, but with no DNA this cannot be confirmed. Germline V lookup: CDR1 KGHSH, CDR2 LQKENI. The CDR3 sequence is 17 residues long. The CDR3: CASSPRRTGDDNSPLHF.

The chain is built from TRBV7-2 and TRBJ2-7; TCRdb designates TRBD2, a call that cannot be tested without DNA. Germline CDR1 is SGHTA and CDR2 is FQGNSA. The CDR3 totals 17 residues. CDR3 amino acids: CASSPAGTSGSAYEQYF.

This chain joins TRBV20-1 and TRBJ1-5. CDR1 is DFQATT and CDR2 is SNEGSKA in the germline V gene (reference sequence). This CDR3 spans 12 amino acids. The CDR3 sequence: CSASRRGQPQHF.

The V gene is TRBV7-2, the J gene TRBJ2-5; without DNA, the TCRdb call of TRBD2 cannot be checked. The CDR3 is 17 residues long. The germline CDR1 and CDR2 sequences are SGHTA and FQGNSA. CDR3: CASTPRIGLAGVETQYF.

CDR3 in amino acids: CSGGDSLVPNQPQHF. The chain has TRBV20-1 and TRBJ1-5; TCRdb selects TRBD1, and the lack of DNA leaves this call unchecked. The V gene's germline CDR1 is DFQATT and CDR2 SNEGSKA (reference sequence). This CDR3 comprises 15 residues.

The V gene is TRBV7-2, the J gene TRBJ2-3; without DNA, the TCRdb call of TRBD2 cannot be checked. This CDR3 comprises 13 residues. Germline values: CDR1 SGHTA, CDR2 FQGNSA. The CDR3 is CASSSAQQDTQYF.

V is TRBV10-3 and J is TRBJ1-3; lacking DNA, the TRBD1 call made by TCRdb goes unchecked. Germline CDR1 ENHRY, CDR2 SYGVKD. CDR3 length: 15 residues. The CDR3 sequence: CAISIQGASGNTIYF.

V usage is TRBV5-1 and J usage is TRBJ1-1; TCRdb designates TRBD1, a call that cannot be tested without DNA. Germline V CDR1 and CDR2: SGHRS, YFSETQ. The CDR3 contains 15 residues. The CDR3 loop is CASSALGTMNTEAFF.

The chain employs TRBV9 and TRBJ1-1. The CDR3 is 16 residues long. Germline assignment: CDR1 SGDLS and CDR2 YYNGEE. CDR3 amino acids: CASSPSGGGWNTEAFF.

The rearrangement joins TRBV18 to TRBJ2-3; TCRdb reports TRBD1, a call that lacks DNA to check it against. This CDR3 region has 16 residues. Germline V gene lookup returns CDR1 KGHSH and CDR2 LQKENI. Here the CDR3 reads CASSPGTGKITDTQYF.

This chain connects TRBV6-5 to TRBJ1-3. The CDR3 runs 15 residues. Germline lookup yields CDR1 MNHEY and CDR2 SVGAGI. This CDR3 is CASSYSISATNTIYF.

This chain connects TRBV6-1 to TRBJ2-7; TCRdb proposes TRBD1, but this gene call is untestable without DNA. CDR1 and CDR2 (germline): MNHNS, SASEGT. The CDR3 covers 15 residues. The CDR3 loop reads CASSQRSGASYEQYF.

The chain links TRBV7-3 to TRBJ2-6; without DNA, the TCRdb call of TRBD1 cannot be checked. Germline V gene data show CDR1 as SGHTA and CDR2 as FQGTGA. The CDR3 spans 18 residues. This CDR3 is CASSGTGGEVSGANVLTF.

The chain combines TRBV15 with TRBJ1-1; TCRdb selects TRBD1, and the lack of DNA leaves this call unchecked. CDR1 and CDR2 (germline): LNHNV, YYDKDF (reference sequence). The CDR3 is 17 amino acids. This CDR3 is CATSRDPFRTGNTEAFF.

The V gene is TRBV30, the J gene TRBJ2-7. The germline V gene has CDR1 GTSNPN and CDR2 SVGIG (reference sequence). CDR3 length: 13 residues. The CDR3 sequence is CACSRTPAVEQYF.

The chain's CDR3 is CSATGTGQAEAFF. The gene calls are TRBV20-1 and TRBJ1-1; with no DNA, the TCRdb D assignment of TRBD1 cannot be verified. Germline lookup yields CDR1 DFQATT and CDR2 SNEGSKA (reference sequence). CDR3 length equals 13 residues.

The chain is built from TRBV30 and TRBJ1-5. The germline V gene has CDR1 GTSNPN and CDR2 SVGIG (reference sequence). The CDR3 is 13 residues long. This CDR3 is CAWSATNNQPQHF.

This CDR3 is CASSHPDDLYEQYF. The chain recombines TRBV7-9 with TRBJ2-7. The germline V gene has CDR1 SEHNR and CDR2 FQNEAQ (reference sequence). This CDR3 contains 14 residues.